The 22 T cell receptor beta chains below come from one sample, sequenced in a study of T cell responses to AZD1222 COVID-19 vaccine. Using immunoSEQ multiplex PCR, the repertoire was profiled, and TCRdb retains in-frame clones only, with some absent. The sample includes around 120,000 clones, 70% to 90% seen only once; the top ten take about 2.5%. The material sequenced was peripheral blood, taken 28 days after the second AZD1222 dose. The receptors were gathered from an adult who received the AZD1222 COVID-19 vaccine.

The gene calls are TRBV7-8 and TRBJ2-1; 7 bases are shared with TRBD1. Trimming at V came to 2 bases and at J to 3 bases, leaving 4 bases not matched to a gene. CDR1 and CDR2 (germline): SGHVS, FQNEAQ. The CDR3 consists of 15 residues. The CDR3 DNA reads TGTGCCAGCAGCTTAATCACAGGGGACTACAATGAGCAGTTCTTC. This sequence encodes CASSLITGDYNEQFF.

The DNA for the CDR3 is TGTGCCTGGAGGGACAGGGGGTACAATGAGCAGTTCTTC. Its protein product is CAWRDRGYNEQFF. This rearrangement joins TRBV30 to TRBJ2-1; 10 bases fit TRBD1. Germline V gives CDR1 GTSNPN, CDR2 SVGIG (reference sequence). V lost 3 bases to trimming and J lost 4 bases; unmatched junction nucleotides: 0. This CDR3 contains 13 residues.

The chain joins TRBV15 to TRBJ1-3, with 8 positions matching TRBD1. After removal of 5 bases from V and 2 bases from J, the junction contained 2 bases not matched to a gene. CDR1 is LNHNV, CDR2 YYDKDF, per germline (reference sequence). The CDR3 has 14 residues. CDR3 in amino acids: CATSVDRAGNTIYF. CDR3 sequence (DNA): TGTGCCACCAGCGTGGACAGGGCTGGAAACACCATATATTTT. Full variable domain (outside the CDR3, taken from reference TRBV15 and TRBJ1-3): DAMVIQNPRYQVTQFGKPVTLSCSQTLNHNVMYWYQQKSSQAPKLLFHYYDKDFNNEADTPDNFQSRRPNTSFCFLDIRSPGLGDTAMYLCATSVDRAGNTIYFGEGSWLTVV.

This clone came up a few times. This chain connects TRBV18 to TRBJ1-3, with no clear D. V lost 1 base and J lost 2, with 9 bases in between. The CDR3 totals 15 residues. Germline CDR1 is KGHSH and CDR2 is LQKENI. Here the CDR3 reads CASSPLRVPGNTIYF. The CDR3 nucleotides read TGTGCCAGCTCACCACTCCGGGTTCCTGGAAACACCATATATTTT.

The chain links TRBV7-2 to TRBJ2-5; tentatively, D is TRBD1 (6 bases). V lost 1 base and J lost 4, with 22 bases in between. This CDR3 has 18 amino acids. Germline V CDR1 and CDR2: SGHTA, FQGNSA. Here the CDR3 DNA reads TGTGCCAGCAGCTTAGTTCGCGGTTTACAGGGTATTGGAGAGACCCAGTACTTC. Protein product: CASSLVRGLQGIGETQYF. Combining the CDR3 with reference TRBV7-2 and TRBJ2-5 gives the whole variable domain GAGVSQSPSNKVTEKGKDVELRCDPISGHTALYWYRQSLGQGLEFLIYFQGNSAPDKSGLPSDRFSAERTGGSVSTLTIQRTQQEDSAVYLCASSLVRGLQGIGETQYFGPGTRLLVL.

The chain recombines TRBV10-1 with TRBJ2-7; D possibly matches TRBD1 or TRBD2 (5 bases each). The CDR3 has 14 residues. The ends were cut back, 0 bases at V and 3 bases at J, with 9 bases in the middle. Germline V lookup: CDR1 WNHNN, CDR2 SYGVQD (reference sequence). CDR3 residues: CASSESAGSYEQYF. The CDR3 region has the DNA TGCGCCAGCAGTGAGTCGGCAGGGAGCTACGAGCAGTACTTC.

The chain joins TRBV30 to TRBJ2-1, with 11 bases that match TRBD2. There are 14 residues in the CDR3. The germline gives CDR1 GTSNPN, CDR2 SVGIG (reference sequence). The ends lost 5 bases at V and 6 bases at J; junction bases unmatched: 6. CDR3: CAWEVGTSGNEQFF. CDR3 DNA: TGTGCCTGGGAGGTCGGGACTAGCGGCAATGAGCAGTTCTTC. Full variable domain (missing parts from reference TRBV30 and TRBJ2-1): SQTIHQWPATLVQPVGSPLSLECTVEGTSNPNLYWYRQAAGRGLQLLFYSVGIGQISSEVPQNLSASRPQDRQFILSSKKLLLSDSGFYLCAWEVGTSGNEQFFGPGTRLTVL.

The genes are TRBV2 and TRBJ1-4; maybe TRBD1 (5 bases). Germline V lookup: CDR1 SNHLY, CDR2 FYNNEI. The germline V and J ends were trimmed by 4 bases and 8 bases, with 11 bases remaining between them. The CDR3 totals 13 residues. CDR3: CASSGRVEEKLFF. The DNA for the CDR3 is TGTGCCAGCAGTGGCAGGGTGGAGGAAAAACTGTTTTTT.

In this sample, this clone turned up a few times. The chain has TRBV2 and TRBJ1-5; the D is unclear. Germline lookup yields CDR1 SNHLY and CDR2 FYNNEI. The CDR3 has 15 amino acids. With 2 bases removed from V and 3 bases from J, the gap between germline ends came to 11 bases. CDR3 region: CASSERAALNQPQHF. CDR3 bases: TGTGCCAGCAGTGAAAGGGCCGCCCTCAATCAGCCCCAGCATTTT. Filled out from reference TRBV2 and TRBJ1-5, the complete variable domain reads EPEVTQTPSHQVTQMGQEVILRCVPISNHLYFYWYRQILGQKVEFLVSFYNNEISEKSEIFDDQFSVERPDGSNFTLKIRSTKLEDSAMYFCASSERAALNQPQHFGDGTRLSIL.

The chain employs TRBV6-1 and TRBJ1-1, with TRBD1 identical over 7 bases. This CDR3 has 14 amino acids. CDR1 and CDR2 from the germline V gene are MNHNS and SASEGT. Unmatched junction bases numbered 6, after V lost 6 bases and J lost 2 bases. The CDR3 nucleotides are TGTGCCAGCAGGGGGGGGGACAGAAACACTGAAGCTTTCTTT. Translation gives CASRGGDRNTEAFF.

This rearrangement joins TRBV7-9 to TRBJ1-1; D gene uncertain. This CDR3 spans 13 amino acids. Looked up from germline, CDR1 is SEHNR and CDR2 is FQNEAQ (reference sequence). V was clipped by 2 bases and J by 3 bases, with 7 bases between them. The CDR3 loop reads CASSLSGDTEAFF. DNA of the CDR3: TGTGCCAGCAGCTTATCTGGGGACACTGAAGCTTTCTTT.

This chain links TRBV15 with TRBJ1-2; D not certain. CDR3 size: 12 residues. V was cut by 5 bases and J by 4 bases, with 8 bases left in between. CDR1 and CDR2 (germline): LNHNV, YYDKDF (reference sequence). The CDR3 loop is CATSSDFYGYTF. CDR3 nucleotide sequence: TGTGCCACCAGCTCAGACTTCTATGGCTACACCTTC.

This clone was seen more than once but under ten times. This chain's CDR3 is CATRPGAANTEAFF. Written as DNA, the CDR3 is TGTGCCACCCGACCGGGGGCGGCGAACACTGAAGCTTTCTTT. The chain has TRBV27 and TRBJ1-1, with a tentative D call TRBD1 (6 bases). V gave up 10 bases and J gave up 1 base, with 16 bases separating them. The CDR3 totals 14 residues. Looked up from germline, CDR1 is MNHEY and CDR2 is SMNVEV (reference sequence).

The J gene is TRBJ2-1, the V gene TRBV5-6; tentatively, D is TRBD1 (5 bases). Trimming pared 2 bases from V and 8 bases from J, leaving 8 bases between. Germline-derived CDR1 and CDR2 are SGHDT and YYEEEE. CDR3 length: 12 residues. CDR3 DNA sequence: TGTGCCAGCAGCTTATCAGGGTATGAGCAGTTCTTC. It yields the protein CASSLSGYEQFF.

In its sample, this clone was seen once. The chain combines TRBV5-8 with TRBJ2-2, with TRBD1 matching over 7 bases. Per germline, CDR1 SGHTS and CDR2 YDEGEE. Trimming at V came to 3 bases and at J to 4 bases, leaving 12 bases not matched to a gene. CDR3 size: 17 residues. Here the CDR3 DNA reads TGTGCCAGCAGCTCGCAATATGGGACAGTGAGCACCGGGGAGCTGTTTTTT. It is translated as CASSSQYGTVSTGELFF.

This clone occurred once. CDR3 nucleotides: TGTGCCAGCAGTTCGGGACAGGGGATTCGCTATGGCTACACCTTC. Translating it yields CASSSGQGIRYGYTF. The chain is built from TRBV28 and TRBJ1-2, with 10 bases lining up with TRBD1. The V gene's germline CDR1 is MDHEN and CDR2 SYDVKM. The V and J ends lost 4 bases and 4 bases, in that order; junction bases with no gene match: 6. The CDR3 contains 15 residues.

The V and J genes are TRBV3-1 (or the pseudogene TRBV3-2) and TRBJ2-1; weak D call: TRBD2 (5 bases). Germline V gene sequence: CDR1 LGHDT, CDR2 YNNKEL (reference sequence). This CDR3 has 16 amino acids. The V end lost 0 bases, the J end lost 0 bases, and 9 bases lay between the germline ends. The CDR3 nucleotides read TGTGCCAGCAGCCAAGAAGCGGCCAGCTCCTACAATGAGCAGTTCTTC. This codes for CASSQEAASSYNEQFF.

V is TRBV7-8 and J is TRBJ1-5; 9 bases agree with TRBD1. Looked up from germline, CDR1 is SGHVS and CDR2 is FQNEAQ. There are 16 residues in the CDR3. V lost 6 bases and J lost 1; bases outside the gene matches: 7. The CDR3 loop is CASSPTGGASNQPQHF. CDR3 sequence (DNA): TGTGCCAGCAGTCCTACAGGGGGCGCAAGCAATCAGCCCCAGCATTTT.

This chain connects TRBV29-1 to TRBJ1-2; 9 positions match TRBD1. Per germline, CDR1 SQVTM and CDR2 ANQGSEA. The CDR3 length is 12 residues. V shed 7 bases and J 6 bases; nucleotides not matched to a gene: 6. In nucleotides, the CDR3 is TGCAGCGCCGGTGACAGGGGGAATGGCTACACCTTC. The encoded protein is CSAGDRGNGYTF.

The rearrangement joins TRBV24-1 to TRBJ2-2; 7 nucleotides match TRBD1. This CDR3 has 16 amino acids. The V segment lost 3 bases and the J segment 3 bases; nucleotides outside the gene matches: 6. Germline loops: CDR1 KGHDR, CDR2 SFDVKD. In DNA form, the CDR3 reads TGTGCCACCAGTGATCGGAGGACAGGAGACACCGGGGAGCTGTTTTTT. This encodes CATSDRRTGDTGELFF.

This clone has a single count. CDR3 bases: TGCGCCAGCAGCTTGGATGGGGCTGGAAACACCATATATTTT. Translation gives CASSLDGAGNTIYF. The gene calls are TRBV5-1 and TRBJ1-3, with D uncertain. Germline values: CDR1 SGHRS, CDR2 YFSETQ. The V and J ends lost 0 bases and 2 bases respectively, with 6 bases between them. The CDR3 loop spans 14 amino acids.

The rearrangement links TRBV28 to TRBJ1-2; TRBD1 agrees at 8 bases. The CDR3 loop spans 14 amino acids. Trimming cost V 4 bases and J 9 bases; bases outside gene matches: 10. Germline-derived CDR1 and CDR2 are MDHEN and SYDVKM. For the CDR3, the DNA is TGTGCCAGCAGTTACCCGAGACAGGGGATTAGCTACACCTTC. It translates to CASSYPRQGISYTF.